These 27 T cell receptor beta chains were sequenced from one sample in a study of shared clonotypes between healthy human individuals. Data came from immunoSEQ multiplex PCR; TCRdb stores just in-frame clones and leaves some out. The table records around 690,000 clones, about 90% of them present only once. The specimen sequenced was memory CD8+ T cells from PBMCs. The sample's subset: CD45RO+ cells pooled with CCR7-negative TemRA cells. The receptors were sampled from a man between 18 and 35 years old in good health. Some clones in this sample may be carry-over from other donors' samples.

The chain joins TRBV28 to TRBJ2-1, with D possibly TRBD2 on 6 matching bases. Deletions cut 5 bases from V and 10 bases from J, with 12 bases between. This CDR3 has 12 residues. Germline values: CDR1 MDHEN, CDR2 SYDVKM. DNA for the CDR3: TGTGCCAGCAGTCCTGGGGCGGGGGAGCAGTTCTTC. Protein product: CASSPGAGEQFF.

The gene calls are TRBV6-6 and TRBJ2-3, with D perhaps TRBD2 (6 bases). CDR3 length equals 15 residues. With 7 bases removed from V and 4 bases from J, the gap between germline ends came to 18 bases. The germline V gene encodes CDR1 MNHNY and CDR2 SVGAGI (reference sequence). The CDR3 here is CASNMAGMVPDTQYF. The CDR3 nucleotides read TGTGCCAGCAATATGGCGGGAATGGTGCCAGATACGCAGTATTTT.

This clone was picked up one time. This chain joins TRBV7-2 and TRBJ2-7, with TRBD1 matching over 7 bases. This CDR3 region has 12 residues. V was pared by 4 bases and J by 6 bases, with 3 bases of the junction left unmatched. Per the germline V gene, CDR1 is SGHTA and CDR2 is FQGNSA. CDR3 DNA sequence: TGTGCCAGCAGCTCTAGGACAGGCGAGCAGTACTTC. Its protein is CASSSRTGEQYF.

V gene TRBV19 combines with J gene TRBJ2-3, with a possible D match to TRBD1 (6 bases). This CDR3 region has 15 residues. V gave up 6 bases and J gave up 1 base, with 14 bases separating them. From germline, CDR1 is LNHDA and CDR2 SQIVND (reference sequence). This CDR3 is CASRPQGSGTDTQYF. CDR3 bases: TGTGCCAGTAGGCCACAGGGTAGCGGCACAGATACGCAGTATTTT.

The chain is built from TRBV4-1 and TRBJ2-7; D perhaps matches TRBD1 (6 bases). V was trimmed by 0 bases and J by 1 base, leaving 16 bases between them. This CDR3 is 17 amino acids long. Germline CDR1 and CDR2: MGHRA and YSYEKL. DNA for the CDR3: TGCGCCAGCAGCCAAGATGCGGTTCCAGGGGTATCCTACGAGCAGTACTTC. Residues: CASSQDAVPGVSYEQYF.

The chain recombines TRBV27 with TRBJ2-7; 9 nucleotides match TRBD2. Unmatched junction bases numbered 12, after V lost 5 bases and J lost 4 bases. The CDR3 is 16 amino acids. The germline V gene has CDR1 MNHEY and CDR2 SMNVEV (reference sequence). This chain's CDR3 is CASSGQRVAGVYEQYF. Here the CDR3 DNA reads TGTGCCAGCAGTGGGCAGCGGGTAGCGGGAGTTTACGAGCAGTACTTC.

V and J are TRBV11-2 and TRBJ2-1; tentatively, D is TRBD1 or TRBD2 (6 bases each). CDR3 length: 14 amino acids. Germline V gene data show CDR1 as SGHAT and CDR2 as FQNNGV. Trimming shortened V by 4 bases and J by 2 bases, and 9 bases separated the two germline ends. CDR3 residues: CASSSGGPYNEQFF. The DNA of the CDR3 is TGTGCCAGCAGCTCCGGGGGCCCCTACAATGAGCAGTTCTTC.

This chain connects TRBV27 to TRBJ2-1; D gene unclear. CDR1 and CDR2 (germline): MNHEY, SMNVEV (reference sequence). V was cut by 5 bases and J by 0 bases, with 11 bases left in between. This CDR3 is 15 amino acids long. CDR3 amino acids: CASSPGHPSYNEQFF. The DNA for the CDR3 is TGTGCCAGCAGTCCCGGGCACCCCTCCTACAATGAGCAGTTCTTC.

This clone was found once. The chain uses TRBV9 and TRBJ1-3; 9 bases agree with TRBD1. CDR1 and CDR2 from the germline V gene are SGDLS and YYNGEE. The CDR3 contains 16 residues. With V trimmed by 0 bases and J by 3 bases, 4 bases remained unmatched. The CDR3 is CASSVGQGVFGNTIYF. The DNA for the CDR3 is TGTGCCAGCAGCGTAGGACAGGGGGTTTTTGGAAACACCATATATTTT.

This chain connects TRBV27 to TRBJ2-5, with 12 bases identical to TRBD2. CDR3 length equals 15 residues. CDR1 MNHEY and CDR2 SMNVEV come from the germline V gene (reference sequence). Trimming took 4 bases from V and 4 from J; bases not matched to a gene: 4. CDR3 sequence reads: CASSWTSGIRETQYF. The CDR3 DNA follows: TGTGCCAGCAGTTGGACTAGCGGGATAAGAGAGACCCAGTACTTC.

The genes are TRBV2 and TRBJ1-2, with TRBD1 matching 9 bases. Germline V lookup: CDR1 SNHLY, CDR2 FYNNEI. V lost 5 bases to trimming and J lost 0 bases; unmatched junction nucleotides: 10. The CDR3 length is 17 residues. CDR3 sequence: CASSTGTGTLTNYGYTF. In nucleotides, the CDR3 is TGTGCCAGCAGTACCGGGACAGGGACCCTCACTAACTATGGCTACACCTTC.

The rearrangement links TRBV6-1 to TRBJ1-2, with D unclear. This CDR3 is built from 12 residues. The germline gives CDR1 MNHNS, CDR2 SASEGT. V was trimmed by 8 bases and J by 8 bases, leaving 15 bases between them. CDR3 sequence (DNA): TGTGCCAGCCTGGACCAGATCGCGGGCTACACCTTC. As protein: CASLDQIAGYTF.

For the CDR3, the DNA is TGTGCCAGCAGTTTATCGGTAGGATGGGGCCCAGATACGCAGTATTTT. It specifies CASSLSVGWGPDTQYF. V gene TRBV27 combines with J gene TRBJ2-3; a weak D match, TRBD1 (5 bases). The CDR3 is 16 residues long. Germline V gene sequence: CDR1 MNHEY, CDR2 SMNVEV (reference sequence). The germline V and J ends were trimmed by 0 bases and 4 bases, with 14 bases remaining between them.

The rearrangement links TRBV30 to TRBJ2-7, with D possibly being TRBD1 (5 bases). From germline, CDR1 is GTSNPN and CDR2 SVGIG (reference sequence). CDR3 length: 13 amino acids. Trimming took 0 bases from V and 3 from J, leaving 9 bases between them. Here the CDR3 reads CAWSVIQGYEQYF. The CDR3 coding sequence is TGTGCCTGGAGTGTCATTCAGGGCTACGAGCAGTACTTC.

This rearrangement joins TRBV19 to TRBJ2-7; the D call may be TRBD1 or TRBD2 (6 bases each). This CDR3 contains 13 residues. Germline V CDR1 and CDR2: LNHDA, SQIVND (reference sequence). V was cut by 5 bases and J by 7 bases, with 15 bases left in between. CDR3 loop: CASSLGGMGEQYF. For the CDR3, the DNA is TGTGCCAGTAGTTTAGGGGGGATGGGAGAGCAGTACTTC.

The gene calls are TRBV13 and TRBJ2-7, with 13 positions matching TRBD2. The CDR3 extends over 16 amino acids. Trimming cost V 5 bases and J 0 bases; bases outside gene matches: 4. Germline V gives CDR1 PRHDT, CDR2 FYEKMQ (reference sequence). CDR3 region: CASSPRLAGGSYEQYF. The CDR3 nucleotides are TGTGCCAGCAGCCCAAGACTAGCGGGAGGCTCCTACGAGCAGTACTTC.

The J gene is TRBJ2-1, the V gene TRBV9; D gene uncertain. V was cut by 4 bases and J by 7 bases, with 12 bases left in between. CDR1 and CDR2 from the germline V gene are SGDLS and YYNGEE. This CDR3 contains 13 residues. The DNA for the CDR3 is TGTGCCAGCAGCATCCGACTTGGGAATGAGCAGTTCTTC. It translates to CASSIRLGNEQFF.

CDR3 amino acids: CASSRRSSYEQYF. The CDR3, as DNA: TGTGCCAGCAGCCGCCGAAGCTCCTACGAGCAGTACTTC. The rearrangement joins TRBV11-2 to TRBJ2-7; D uncertain. The CDR3 extends over 13 amino acids. Germline CDR1 is SGHAT and CDR2 is FQNNGV. V lost 5 bases and J lost 0, with 8 bases in between.

This sequence joins TRBV6-5 and TRBJ2-1; 11 positions match TRBD2. The germline V gene has CDR1 MNHEY and CDR2 SVGAGI. V lost 8 bases, J lost 5 bases, and 5 bases stayed unmatched. The CDR3 length is 14 residues. CDR3 sequence: CASLAGGPNNEQFF. DNA of the CDR3: TGTGCCAGCCTAGCGGGAGGCCCAAACAATGAGCAGTTCTTC.

CDR3 protein: CASSLGGNRELFF. As DNA, the CDR3 is TGTGCCAGCAGCTTAGGGGGTAACAGGGAGCTGTTTTTT. The V gene is TRBV11-2, the J gene TRBJ2-2; the D is unclear. Trimming cost V 1 base and J 9 bases, with 9 bases left between them. The CDR3 contains 13 residues. The germline V gene has CDR1 SGHAT and CDR2 FQNNGV.

The chain combines TRBV27 with TRBJ2-6; D perhaps matches TRBD2 (5 bases). Trimming left V 5 bases short and J 0 bases short, with 14 bases between. The CDR3 totals 17 residues. Looked up from germline, CDR1 is MNHEY and CDR2 is SMNVEV (reference sequence). CDR3 sequence: CASSPRTGISGANVLTF. The CDR3 DNA reads as TGTGCCAGCAGTCCCCGGACGGGAATCTCTGGGGCCAACGTCCTGACTTTC.

The chain employs TRBV27 and TRBJ2-5, with D maybe TRBD2 (5 bases). The length of the CDR3 is 13 residues. V was pared by 6 bases and J by 5 bases, with 13 bases between. The germline V gene has CDR1 MNHEY and CDR2 SMNVEV (reference sequence). The CDR3: CASRPRWEETQYF. CDR3 sequence (DNA): TGTGCCAGCAGACCAAGGTGGGAGGAGACCCAGTACTTC.

The rearrangement links TRBV30 to TRBJ2-7, with D hard to call. Germline V gives CDR1 GTSNPN, CDR2 SVGIG (reference sequence). Trimming stripped 0 bases from V and 0 bases from J, with 12 bases between. The CDR3 extends over 15 amino acids. The CDR3 spells CAWSVEVPDSYEQYF. The CDR3 nucleotides read TGTGCCTGGAGTGTAGAGGTTCCAGACTCCTACGAGCAGTACTTC.

The CDR3 region has the DNA TGTGCCTGGGGTAGGAACTTAGAGCAGTACTTC. Translating it yields CAWGRNLEQYF. The J gene is TRBJ2-7, the V gene TRBV30; D gene uncertain. The CDR3 runs to 11 residues. The V end lost 5 bases, the J end lost 7 bases, and 12 bases lay between the germline ends. Germline V lookup: CDR1 GTSNPN, CDR2 SVGIG (reference sequence).

The chain employs TRBV11-2 and TRBJ2-7; D might be TRBD2 (6 bases). The germline V and J ends were trimmed by 5 bases and 3 bases, with 14 bases remaining between them. The CDR3 totals 14 residues. The V gene's germline CDR1 is SGHAT and CDR2 FQNNGV. CDR3 in DNA: TGTGCCAGCAGCCTGCGACTAGATCTCTACGAGCAGTACTTC. Translation gives CASSLRLDLYEQYF.

The chain joins TRBV27 to TRBJ2-1, with D perhaps matching TRBD1 or TRBD2 (5 bases each). V lost 9 bases, J lost 7 bases, and 13 bases lay in between. Germline V gene lookup returns CDR1 MNHEY and CDR2 SMNVEV (reference sequence). The CDR3 sequence is 12 residues long. The CDR3 loop reads CASAQGGNEQFF. DNA of the CDR3: TGTGCCAGTGCTCAGGGCGGGAATGAGCAGTTCTTC.

The chain carries TRBV27 and TRBJ1-5; D ambiguous. The CDR3 loop spans 15 amino acids. Germline values: CDR1 MNHEY, CDR2 SMNVEV (reference sequence). V shed 2 bases and J shed 2 bases, with 10 bases lying between them. Written as DNA, the CDR3 is TGTGCCAGCAGTTTAAGTGCGAAGGGCAATCAGCCCCAGCATTTT. Translating it yields CASSLSAKGNQPQHF.